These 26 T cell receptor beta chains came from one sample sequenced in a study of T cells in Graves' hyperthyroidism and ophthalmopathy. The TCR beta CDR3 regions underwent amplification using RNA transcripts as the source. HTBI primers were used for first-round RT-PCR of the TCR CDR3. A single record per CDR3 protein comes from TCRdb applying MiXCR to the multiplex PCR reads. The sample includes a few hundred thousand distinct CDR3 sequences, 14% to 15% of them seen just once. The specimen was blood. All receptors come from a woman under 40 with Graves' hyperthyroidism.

CDR3 amino acids: CASSGEIQGNQPQHF. The CDR3 DNA sequence: TGTGCCAGCAGTGGAGAGATACAGGGCAATCAGCCCCAGCATTTT. The gene calls are TRBV6-1 and TRBJ1-5; TRBD1 might be the D (5 bases). V lost 4 bases and J lost 2, with 12 bases in between. CDR3 size: 15 residues. Germline CDR1 is MNHNS and CDR2 is SASEGT.

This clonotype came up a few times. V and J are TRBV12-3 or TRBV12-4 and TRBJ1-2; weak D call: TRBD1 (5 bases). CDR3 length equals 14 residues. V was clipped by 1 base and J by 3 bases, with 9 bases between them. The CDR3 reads CASSLGGVDYGYTF. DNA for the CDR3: TGTGCCAGCAGTTTAGGAGGGGTTGACTATGGCTACACCTTC.

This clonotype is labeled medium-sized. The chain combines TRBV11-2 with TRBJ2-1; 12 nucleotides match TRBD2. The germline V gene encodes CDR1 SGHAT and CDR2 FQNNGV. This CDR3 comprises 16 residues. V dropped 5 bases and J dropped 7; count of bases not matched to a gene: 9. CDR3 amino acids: CASSPPTSGSRNEQFF. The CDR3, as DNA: TGTGCCAGCAGCCCCCCGACTAGCGGGAGTCGTAATGAGCAGTTCTTC.

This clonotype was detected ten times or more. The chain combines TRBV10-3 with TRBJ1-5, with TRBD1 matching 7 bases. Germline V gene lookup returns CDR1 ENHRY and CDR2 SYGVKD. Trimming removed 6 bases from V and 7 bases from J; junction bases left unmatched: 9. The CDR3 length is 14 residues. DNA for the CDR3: TGTGCCATCAGCGCCGGACAGGAGGGCCAGCCCCAGCATTTT. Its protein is CAISAGQEGQPQHF.

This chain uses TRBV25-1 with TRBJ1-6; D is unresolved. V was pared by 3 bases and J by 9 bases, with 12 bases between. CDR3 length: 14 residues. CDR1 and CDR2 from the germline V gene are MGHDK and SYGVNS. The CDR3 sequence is CASSDFEVGSPLHF. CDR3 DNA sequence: TGTGCCAGCAGTGATTTCGAAGTGGGTTCACCCCTCCACTTT.

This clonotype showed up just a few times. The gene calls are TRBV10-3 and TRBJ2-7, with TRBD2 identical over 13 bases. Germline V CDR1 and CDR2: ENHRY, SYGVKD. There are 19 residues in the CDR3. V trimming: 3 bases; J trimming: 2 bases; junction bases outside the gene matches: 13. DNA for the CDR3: TGTGCCATCAGTGACCCCGGGACTAGCGGGACTGCGACTACCTACGAGCAGTACTTC. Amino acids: CAISDPGTSGTATTYEQYF.

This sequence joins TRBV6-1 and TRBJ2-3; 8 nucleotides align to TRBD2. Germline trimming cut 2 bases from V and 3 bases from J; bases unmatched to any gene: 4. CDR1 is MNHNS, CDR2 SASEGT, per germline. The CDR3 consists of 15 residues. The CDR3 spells CASSELAGLTDTQYF. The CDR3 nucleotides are TGTGCCAGCAGTGAACTAGCGGGCCTAACAGATACGCAGTATTTT.

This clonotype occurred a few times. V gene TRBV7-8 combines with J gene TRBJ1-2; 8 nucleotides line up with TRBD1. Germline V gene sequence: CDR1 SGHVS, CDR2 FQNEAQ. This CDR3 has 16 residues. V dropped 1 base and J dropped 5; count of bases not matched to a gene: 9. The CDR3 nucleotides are TGTGCCAGCAGCTTAGACGACAGGGGCGCAGGGTATGGCTACACCTTC. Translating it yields CASSLDDRGAGYGYTF.

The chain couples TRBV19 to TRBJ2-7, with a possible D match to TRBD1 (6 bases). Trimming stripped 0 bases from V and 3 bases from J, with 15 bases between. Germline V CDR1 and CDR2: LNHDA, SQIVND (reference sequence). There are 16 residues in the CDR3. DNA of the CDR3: TGTGCCAGTAGTATAGATCAAACAGGGCTTCTCTACGAGCAGTACTTC. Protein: CASSIDQTGLLYEQYF.

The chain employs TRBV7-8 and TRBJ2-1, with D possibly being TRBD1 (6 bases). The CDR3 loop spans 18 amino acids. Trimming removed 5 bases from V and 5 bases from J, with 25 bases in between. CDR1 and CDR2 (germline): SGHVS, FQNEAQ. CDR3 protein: CASSPRAGDHPLHNEQFF. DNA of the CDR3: TGTGCCAGCAGCCCCAGGGCAGGGGACCACCCCCTACACAATGAGCAGTTCTTC.

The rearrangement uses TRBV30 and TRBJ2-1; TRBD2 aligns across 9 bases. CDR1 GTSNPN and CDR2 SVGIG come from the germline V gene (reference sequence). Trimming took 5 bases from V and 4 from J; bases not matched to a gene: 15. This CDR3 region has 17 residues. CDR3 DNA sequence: TGTGCCTGGGACAAAGGTAGCGGGAGTTGGAATTACAATGAGCAGTTCTTC. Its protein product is CAWDKGSGSWNYNEQFF.

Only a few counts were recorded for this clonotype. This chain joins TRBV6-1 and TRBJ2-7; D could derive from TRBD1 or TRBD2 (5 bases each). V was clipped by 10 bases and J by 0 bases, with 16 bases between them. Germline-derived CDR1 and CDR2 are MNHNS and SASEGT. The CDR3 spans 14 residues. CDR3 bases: TGTGCCACCTGGGGACGGGATCTCTCCTACGAGCAGTACTTC. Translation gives CATWGRDLSYEQYF.

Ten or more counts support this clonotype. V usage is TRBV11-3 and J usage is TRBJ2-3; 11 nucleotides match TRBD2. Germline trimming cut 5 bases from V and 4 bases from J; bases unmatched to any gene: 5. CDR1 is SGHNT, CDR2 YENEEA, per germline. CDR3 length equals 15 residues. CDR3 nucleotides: TGTGCCAGCAGCATGACTAGCGGGGCGGCAGATACGCAGTATTTT. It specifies CASSMTSGAADTQYF.

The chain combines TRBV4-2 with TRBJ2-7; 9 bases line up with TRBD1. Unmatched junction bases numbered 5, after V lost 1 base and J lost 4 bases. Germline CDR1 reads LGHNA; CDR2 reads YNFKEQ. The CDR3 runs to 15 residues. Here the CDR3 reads CASSQGGTGRYEQYF. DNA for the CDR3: TGTGCCAGCAGCCAAGGAGGGACAGGGCGGTACGAGCAGTACTTC.

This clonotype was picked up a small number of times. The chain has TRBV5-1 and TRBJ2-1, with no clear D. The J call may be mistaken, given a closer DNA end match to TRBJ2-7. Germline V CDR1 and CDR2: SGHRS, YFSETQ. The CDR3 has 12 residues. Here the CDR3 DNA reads TGCGCCAGCAGCTTGGAACTCAATGAGCAGTACTTC. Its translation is CASSLELNEQYF.

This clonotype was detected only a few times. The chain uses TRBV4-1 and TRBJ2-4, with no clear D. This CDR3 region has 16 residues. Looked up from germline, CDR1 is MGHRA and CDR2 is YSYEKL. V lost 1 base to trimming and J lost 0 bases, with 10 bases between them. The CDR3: CASSQVGGLAKNIQYF. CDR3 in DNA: TGCGCCAGCAGCCAAGTCGGCGGATTAGCCAAAAACATTCAGTACTTC.

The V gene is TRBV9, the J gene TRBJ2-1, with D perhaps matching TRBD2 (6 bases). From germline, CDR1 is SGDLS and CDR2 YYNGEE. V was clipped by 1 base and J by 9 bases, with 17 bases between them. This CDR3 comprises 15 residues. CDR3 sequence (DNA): TGTGCCAGCAGCGTATTGGGACTGCGTCTTGGTGAGCAGTTCTTC. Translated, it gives CASSVLGLRLGEQFF. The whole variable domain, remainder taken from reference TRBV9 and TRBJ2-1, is DSGVTQTPKHLITATGQRVTLRCSPRSGDLSVYWYQQSLDQGLQFLIQYYNGEERAKGNILERFSAQQFPDLHSELNLSSLELGDSALYFCASSVLGLRLGEQFFGPGTRLTVL.

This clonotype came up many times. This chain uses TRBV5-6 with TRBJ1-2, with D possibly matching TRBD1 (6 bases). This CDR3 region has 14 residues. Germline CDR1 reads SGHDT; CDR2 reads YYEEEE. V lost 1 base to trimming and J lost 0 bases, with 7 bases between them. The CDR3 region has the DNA TGTGCCAGCAGCTTGACAGGGCCTAACTATGGCTACACCTTC. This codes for CASSLTGPNYGYTF. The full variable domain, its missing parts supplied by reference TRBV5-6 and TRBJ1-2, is DAGVTQSPTHLIKTRGQQVTLRCSPKSGHDTVSWYQQALGQGPQFIFQYYEEEERQRGNFPDRFSGHQFPNYSSELNVNALLLGDSALYLCASSLTGPNYGYTFGSGTRLTVV.

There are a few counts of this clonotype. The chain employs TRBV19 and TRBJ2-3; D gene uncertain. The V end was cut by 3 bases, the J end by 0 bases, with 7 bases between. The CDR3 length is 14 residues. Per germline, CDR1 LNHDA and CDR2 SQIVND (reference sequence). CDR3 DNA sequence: TGTGCCAGTAGTATTCAACCTAGCACAGATACGCAGTATTTT. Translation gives CASSIQPSTDTQYF.

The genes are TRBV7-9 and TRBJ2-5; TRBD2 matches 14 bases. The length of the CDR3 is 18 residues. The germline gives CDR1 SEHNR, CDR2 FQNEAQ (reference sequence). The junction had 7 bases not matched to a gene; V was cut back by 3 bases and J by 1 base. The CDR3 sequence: CASSFFRTSGRSQETQYF. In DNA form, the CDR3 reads TGTGCCAGCAGCTTTTTTAGGACTAGCGGGAGGTCCCAAGAGACCCAGTACTTC.

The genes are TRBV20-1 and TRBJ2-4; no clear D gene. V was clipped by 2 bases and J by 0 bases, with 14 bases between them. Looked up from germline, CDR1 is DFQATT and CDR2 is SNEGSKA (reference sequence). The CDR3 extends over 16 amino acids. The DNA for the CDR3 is TGCAGTGCTAGATCAGACCTAACCCTAGCCAAAAACATTCAGTACTTC. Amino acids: CSARSDLTLAKNIQYF.

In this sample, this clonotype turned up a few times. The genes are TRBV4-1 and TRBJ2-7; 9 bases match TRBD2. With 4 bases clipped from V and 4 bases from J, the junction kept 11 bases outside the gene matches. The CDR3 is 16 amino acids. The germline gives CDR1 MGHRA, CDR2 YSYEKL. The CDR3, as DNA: TGCGCCAGCAGCCGAAGCAAGGAGCTAGCGGGATACGAGCAGTACTTC. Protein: CASSRSKELAGYEQYF.

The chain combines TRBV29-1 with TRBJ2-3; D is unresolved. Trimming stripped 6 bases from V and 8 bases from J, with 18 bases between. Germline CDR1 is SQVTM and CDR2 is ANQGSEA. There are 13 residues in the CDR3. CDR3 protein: CSVTPTGPATQYF. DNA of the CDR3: TGCAGCGTAACTCCTACCGGGCCCGCTACGCAGTATTTT.

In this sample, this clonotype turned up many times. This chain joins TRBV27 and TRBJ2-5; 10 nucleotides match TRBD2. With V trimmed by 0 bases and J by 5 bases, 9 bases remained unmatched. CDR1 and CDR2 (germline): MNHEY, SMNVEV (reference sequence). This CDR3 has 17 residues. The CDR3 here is CASSLSKSGRAGETQYF. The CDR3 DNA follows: TGTGCCAGCAGTTTATCGAAAAGCGGGAGGGCCGGGGAGACCCAGTACTTC.

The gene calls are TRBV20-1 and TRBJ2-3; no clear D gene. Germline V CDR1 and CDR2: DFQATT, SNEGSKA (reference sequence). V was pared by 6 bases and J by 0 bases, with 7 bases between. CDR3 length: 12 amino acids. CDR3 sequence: CSAPESTDTQYF. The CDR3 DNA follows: TGCAGTGCCCCTGAGAGCACAGATACGCAGTATTTT.

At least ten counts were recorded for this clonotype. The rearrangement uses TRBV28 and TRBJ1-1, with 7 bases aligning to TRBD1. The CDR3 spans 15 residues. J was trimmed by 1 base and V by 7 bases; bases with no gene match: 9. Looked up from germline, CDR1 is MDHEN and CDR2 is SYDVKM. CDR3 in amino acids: CASTPFGQENTEAFF. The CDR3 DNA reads TGTGCCAGCACTCCCTTCGGACAGGAGAACACTGAAGCTTTCTTT.